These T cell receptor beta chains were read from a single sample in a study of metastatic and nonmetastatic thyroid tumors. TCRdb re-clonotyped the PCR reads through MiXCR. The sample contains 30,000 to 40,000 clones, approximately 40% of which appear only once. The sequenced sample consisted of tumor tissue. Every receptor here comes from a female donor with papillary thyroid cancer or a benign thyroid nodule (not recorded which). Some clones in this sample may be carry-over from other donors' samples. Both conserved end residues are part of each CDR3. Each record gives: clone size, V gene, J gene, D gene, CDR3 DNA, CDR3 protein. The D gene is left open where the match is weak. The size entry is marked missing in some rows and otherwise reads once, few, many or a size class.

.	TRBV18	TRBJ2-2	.	TGTGCCAGCTCAAAGACGGGCACCGGGGAGCTGTTTTTT	CASSKTGTGELFF
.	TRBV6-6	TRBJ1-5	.	TGTGCCAGCAGTTATGAGCGGGGCAGCGATCAGCCCCAGCATTTT	CASSYERGSDQPQHF
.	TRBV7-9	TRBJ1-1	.	TGTGCCAGCAGTAACCAGGGTAAGCCTGAAGCTTTCTTT	CASSNQGKPEAFF
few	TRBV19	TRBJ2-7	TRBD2	TGTGCCAGTAGTATGGGCCTAGCGGGAGGAGAGCAGTACTTC	CASSMGLAGGEQYF
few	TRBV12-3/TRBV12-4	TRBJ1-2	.	TGTGCCAGCAGTTTAGCGATGGCAGGGCGTGGCTACACCTTC	CASSLAMAGRGYTF
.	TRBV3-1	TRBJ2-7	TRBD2	TGTGCCAGCAGCCCCAGCCAGGCCACTAGCGGGACCTACGAGCAGTACTTC	CASSPSQATSGTYEQYF
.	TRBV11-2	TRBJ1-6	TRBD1	TGTGCCAGCAGCTTCGGGACAGGGTATGAATCACCCCTCCACTTT	CASSFGTGYESPLHF
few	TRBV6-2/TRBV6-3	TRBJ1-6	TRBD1	TGTGCCTCTACCAGGGGGGATTCACCCCTCCACTTT	CASTRGDSPLHF
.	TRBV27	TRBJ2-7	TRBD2	TGTGCCAGCAGTTTAACTGGAGCCGGCGGGGGGGAGCAGTACTTC	CASSLTGAGGGEQYF
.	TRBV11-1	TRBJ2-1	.	TGTGCCAGCAGCTTCCCCGGGCCCTCCTACAATGAGCAGTTCTTC	CASSFPGPSYNEQFF
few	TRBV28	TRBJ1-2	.	TGTGCCAGCAGCGCGACAGCGGGAATAGTTTCTGGCTACACCTTC	CASSATAGIVSGYTF
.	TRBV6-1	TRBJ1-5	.	TGTGCCAGCAGTTCCAGGGAAGGTCAGCCCCAGCATTTT	CASSSREGQPQHF
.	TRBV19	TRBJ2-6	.	TGTGCCAGTAGTCGCCGACGCAGCTCTGGGGCCAACGTCCTGACTTTC	CASSRRRSSGANVLTF
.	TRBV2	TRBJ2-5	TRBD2	TGTGCCAGCCGACTGACTAGCGGGAGCGGTGAGACCCAGTACTTC	CASRLTSGSGETQYF
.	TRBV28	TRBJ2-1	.	TGTGCCAGCAGATCTGAGGGGAATGAGCAGTTCTTC	CASRSEGNEQFF
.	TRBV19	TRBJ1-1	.	TGTGCCAGTAGTATCGGGTATAACACTGAAGCTTTCTTT	CASSIGYNTEAFF
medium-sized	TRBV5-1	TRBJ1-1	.	TGCGCCAGCAGCTTGGAGGACCCAAGGAACACTGAAGCTTTCTTT	CASSLEDPRNTEAFF
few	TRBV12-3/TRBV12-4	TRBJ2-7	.	TGTGCCAGCGCCCCGGGGGACTTCTACGAGCAGTACTTC	CASAPGDFYEQYF
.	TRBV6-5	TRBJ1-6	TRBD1	TGTGCCAGCAGTTACTCGACAGGGAATAATTCACCCCTCCACTTT	CASSYSTGNNSPLHF
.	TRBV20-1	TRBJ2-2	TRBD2	TGCAGTGCTACTAAACTAGCGGGAGAGGCCGGGGAGCTGTTTTTT	CSATKLAGEAGELFF
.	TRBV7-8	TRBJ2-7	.	TGTGCCAGCAGCTTAAGGGTTCGAAACAGAGGACAGCCCTACGAGCAGTACTTC	CASSLRVRNRGQPYEQYF
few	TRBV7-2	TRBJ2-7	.	TGTGCCAGCAGCCCAATCTCCCCCTTCGAGCAGTACTTC	CASSPISPFEQYF
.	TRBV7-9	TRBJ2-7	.	TGTGCCAGCAGCCTTGCCGGGGGGCGCGAGCAGTACTTC	CASSLAGGREQYF
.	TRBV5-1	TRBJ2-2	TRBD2	TGCGCCAGCAGCTTGGCTCGGGGAGGGCCGAAGGATGGGGAGCTGTTTTTT	CASSLARGGPKDGELFF
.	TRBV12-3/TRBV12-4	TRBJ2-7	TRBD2	TGTGCCAGCACTAATTCCGGGACTAGCGGGGCAAACGAGCAGTACTTC	CASTNSGTSGANEQYF
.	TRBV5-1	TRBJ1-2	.	TGCGCCAGCAGCAGGGGACACGGAACGTACACCTTC	CASSRGHGTYTF
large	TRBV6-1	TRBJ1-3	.	TGCGCCGGGGCAGGGGGAAACACCATATATTTT	CAGAGGNTIYF
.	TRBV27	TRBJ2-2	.	TGTGCCAGCAGATCCAGGGGGGCGAACACCGGGGAGCTGTTTTTT	CASRSRGANTGELFF
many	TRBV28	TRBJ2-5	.	TGTGCCAGCAGTTTAGGTGACTCCCAAGAGACCCAGTACTTC	CASSLGDSQETQYF
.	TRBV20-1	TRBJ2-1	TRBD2	TGCAGTGCTAGAGACCTAGCGGGAGGTGGCAATGAGCAGTTCTTC	CSARDLAGGGNEQFF
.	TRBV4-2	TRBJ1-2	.	TGTGCCAGCAGCCAAGATAAGGGGCGCTTGTATGGCTACACCTTC	CASSQDKGRLYGYTF
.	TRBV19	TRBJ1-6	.	TGTGCCAGTAGTTTCTTAGACAGTTCCTCCTATAATTCACCCCTCCACTTT	CASSFLDSSSYNSPLHF
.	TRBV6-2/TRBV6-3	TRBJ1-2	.	TGTGCCAGCAGTTACTGGGGTGGCGGCTACACCTTC	CASSYWGGGYTF
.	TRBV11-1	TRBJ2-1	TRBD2	TGTGCCAGCAGCTTTGGTACCGGGACTAGTTCCTACAATGAGCAGTTCTTC	CASSFGTGTSSYNEQFF
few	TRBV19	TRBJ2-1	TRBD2	TGTGCCAGTAGTAGCCCCTCGGGCGGGAGTGAGCAGTTCTTC	CASSSPSGGSEQFF
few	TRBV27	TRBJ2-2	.	TGTGCCAGCAGCCTTCTCACCGGGGAGCTGTTTTTT	CASSLLTGELFF
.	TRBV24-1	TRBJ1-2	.	TGTGCCACCAGTGAGGACACAGCTGGGGGCTATGGCTACACCTTC	CATSEDTAGGYGYTF